The present T cell receptor beta chain was sequenced within a study of blood T cell repertoires in COVID-19. In the study overall: Donors in the United States, Italy and Spain gave samples during acute or convalescent COVID-19. T cells, B-cell-depleted T cells, or PBMCs provided the cDNA or gDNA that served as material.

The CDR3 runs 16 residues. CDR1 and CDR2 (germline): MNHNS, SASEGT. Trimming shortened V by 0 bases and J by 5 bases, and 16 bases separated the two germline ends. Per the study methods: Quantification of nucleated cells was approximated via reference gene primer amplification. Clones were sequenced by immunoSEQ multiplex PCR, and TCRdb holds only the in-frame ones, with some missing. V and J calls and clone size follow that table, whereas D and trimming were derived from the DNA. The sample includes 150,000 to 200,000 clones, around 83% of them seen just once. Sample: peripheral blood. The receptor was derived from a woman aged 70 to 79 who had recovered from COVID-19. The gene calls are TRBV6-1 and TRBJ1-2, with D unclear. CDR3 in DNA: TGTGCCAGCAGTGAAGCGGGCGGGGATGGGAGATATGGCTACACCTTC. The encoded protein is CASSEAGGDGRYGYTF.